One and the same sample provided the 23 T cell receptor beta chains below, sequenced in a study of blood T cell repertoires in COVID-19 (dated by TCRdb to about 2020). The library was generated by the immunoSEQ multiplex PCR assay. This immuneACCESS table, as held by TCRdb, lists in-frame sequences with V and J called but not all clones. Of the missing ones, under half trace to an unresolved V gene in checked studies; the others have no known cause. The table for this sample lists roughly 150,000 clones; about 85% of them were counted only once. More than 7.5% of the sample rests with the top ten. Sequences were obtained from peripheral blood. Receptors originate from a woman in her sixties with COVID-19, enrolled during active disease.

The CDR3 nucleotides are TGTGCCAGCAGCTTAGTGGGGGGGCAGTCTGGAAACACCATATATTTT. Translation gives CASSLVGGQSGNTIYF. The chain recombines TRBV11-2 with TRBJ1-3; TRBD1 is a possible D gene (6 bases). This CDR3 is 16 amino acids long. CDR1 SGHAT and CDR2 FQNNGV come from the germline V gene. Deletions cut 1 base from V and 1 base from J, with 11 bases between.

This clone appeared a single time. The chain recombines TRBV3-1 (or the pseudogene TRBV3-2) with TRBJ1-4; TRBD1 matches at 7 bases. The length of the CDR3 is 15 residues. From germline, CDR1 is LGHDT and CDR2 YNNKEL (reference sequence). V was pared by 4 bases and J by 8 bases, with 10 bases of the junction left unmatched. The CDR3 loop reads CASSLLGEGGEKLFF. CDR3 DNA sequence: TGTGCCAGCAGCCTCTTAGGTGAAGGGGGCGAAAAACTGTTTTTT.

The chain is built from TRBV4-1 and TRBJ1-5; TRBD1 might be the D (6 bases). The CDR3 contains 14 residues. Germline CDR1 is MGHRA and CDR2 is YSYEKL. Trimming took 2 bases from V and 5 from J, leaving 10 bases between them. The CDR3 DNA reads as TGCGCCAGCAGCCAATTGACAGGAGATCAGCCCCAGCATTTT. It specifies CASSQLTGDQPQHF.

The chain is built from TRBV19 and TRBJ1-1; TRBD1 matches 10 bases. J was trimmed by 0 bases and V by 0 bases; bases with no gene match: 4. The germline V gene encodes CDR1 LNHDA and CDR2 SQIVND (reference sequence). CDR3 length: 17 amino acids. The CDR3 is CASSIDRGTGVNTEAFF. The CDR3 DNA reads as TGTGCCAGTAGTATAGATCGTGGGACAGGGGTGAACACTGAAGCTTTCTTT.

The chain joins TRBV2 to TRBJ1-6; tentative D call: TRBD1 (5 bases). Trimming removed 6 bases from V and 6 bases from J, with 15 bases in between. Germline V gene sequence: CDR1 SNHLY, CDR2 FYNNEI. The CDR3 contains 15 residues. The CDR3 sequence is CASSDPGGGNSPLHF. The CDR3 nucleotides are TGTGCCAGCAGCGATCCGGGGGGAGGTAATTCACCCCTCCACTTT.

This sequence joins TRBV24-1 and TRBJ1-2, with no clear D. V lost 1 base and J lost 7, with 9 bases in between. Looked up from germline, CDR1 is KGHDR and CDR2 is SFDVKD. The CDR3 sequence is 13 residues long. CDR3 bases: TGTGCCACCAGTGATTTTAACAACCGTGGCTACACCTTC. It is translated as CATSDFNNRGYTF.

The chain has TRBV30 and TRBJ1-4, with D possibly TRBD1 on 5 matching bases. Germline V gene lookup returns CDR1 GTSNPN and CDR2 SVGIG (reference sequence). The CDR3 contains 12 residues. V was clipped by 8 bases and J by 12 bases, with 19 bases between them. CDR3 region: CAQRGGGRELFF. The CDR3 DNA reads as TGTGCCCAGCGGGGCGGGGGAAGGGAACTGTTTTTT.

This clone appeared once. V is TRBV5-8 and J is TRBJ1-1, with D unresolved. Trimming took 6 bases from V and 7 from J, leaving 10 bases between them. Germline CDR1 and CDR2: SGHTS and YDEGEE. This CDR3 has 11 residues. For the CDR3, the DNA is TGTGCCAGCACCCTAGTATTTGAAGCTTTCTTT. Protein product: CASTLVFEAFF.

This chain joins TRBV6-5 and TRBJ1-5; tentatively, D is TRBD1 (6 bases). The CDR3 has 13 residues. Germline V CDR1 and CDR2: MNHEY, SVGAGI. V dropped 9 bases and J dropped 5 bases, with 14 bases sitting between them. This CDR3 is CASTGTPYQPQHF. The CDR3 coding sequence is TGTGCCAGTACCGGGACACCCTATCAGCCCCAGCATTTT.

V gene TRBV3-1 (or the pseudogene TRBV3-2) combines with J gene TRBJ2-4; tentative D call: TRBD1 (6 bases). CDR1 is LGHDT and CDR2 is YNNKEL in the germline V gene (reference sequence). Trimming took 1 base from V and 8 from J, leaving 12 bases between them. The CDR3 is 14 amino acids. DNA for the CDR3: TGTGCCAGCAGCCAAGCAGGGGCGAAGGACATTCAGTACTTC. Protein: CASSQAGAKDIQYF.

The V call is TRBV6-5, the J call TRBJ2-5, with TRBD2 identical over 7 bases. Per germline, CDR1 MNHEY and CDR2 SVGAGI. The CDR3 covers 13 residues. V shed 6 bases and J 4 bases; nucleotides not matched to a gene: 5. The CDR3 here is CASSRGDGETQYF. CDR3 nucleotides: TGTGCCAGCAGCCGGGGGGACGGAGAGACCCAGTACTTC.

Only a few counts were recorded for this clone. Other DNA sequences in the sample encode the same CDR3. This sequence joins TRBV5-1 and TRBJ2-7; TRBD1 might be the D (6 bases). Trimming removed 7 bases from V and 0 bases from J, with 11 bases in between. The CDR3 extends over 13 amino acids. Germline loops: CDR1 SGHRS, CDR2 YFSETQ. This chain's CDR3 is CASRRQDSYEQYF. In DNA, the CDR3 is TGCGCCAGCCGTCGACAGGACTCCTACGAGCAGTACTTC.

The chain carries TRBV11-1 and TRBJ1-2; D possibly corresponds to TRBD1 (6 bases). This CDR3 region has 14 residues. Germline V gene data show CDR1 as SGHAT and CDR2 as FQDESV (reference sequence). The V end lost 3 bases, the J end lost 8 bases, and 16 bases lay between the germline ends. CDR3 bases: TGTGCCAGCAGCTTTGACCGGGGGGCGACGGGCTACACCTTC. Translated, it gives CASSFDRGATGYTF. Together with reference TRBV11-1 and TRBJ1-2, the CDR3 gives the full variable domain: EAEVAQSPRYKITEKSQAVAFWCDPISGHATLYWYRQILGQGPELLVQFQDESVVDDSQLPKDRFSAERLKGVDSTLKIQPAELGDSAMYLCASSFDRGATGYTFGSGTRLTVV.

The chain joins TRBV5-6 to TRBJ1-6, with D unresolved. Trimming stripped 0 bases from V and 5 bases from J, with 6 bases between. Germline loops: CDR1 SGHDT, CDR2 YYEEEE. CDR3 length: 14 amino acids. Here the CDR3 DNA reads TGTGCCAGCAGCTTGGACATTAATAATTCACCCCTCCACTTT. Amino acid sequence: CASSLDINNSPLHF.

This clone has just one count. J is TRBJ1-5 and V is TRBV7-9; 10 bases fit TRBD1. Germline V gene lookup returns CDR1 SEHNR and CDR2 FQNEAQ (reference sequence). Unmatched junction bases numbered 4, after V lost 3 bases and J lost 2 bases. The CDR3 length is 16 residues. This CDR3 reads CASSFDGTGGNQPQHF. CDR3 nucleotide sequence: TGTGCCAGCAGCTTCGACGGGACAGGGGGCAATCAGCCCCAGCATTTT.

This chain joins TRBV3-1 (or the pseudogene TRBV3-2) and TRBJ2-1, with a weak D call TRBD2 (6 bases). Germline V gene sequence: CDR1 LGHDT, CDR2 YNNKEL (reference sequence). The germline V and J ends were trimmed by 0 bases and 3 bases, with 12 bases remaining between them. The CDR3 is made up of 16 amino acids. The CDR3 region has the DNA TGTGCCAGCAGCCAAGATCTTGGCGGGATCTACAATGAGCAGTTCTTC. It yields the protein CASSQDLGGIYNEQFF.

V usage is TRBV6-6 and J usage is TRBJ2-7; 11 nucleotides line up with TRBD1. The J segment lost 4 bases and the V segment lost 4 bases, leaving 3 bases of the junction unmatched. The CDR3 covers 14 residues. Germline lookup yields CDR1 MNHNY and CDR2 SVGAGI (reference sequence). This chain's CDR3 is CASSSGQGAYEQYF. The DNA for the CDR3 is TGTGCCAGCAGTTCTGGACAGGGGGCTTACGAGCAGTACTTC.

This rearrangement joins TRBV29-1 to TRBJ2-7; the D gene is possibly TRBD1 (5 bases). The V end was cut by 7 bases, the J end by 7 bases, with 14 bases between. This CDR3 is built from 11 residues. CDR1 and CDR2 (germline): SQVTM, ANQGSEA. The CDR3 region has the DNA TGCAGCGCCCAGGGCCCAGAGGAGCAGTACTTC. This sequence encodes CSAQGPEEQYF.

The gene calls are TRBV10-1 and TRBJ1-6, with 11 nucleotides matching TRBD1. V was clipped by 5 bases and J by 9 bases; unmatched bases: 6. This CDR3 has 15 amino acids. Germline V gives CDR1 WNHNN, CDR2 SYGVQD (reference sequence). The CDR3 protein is CASSTGTGGFSPLHF. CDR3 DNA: TGCGCCAGCAGTACCGGGACAGGGGGTTTTTCACCCCTCCACTTT.

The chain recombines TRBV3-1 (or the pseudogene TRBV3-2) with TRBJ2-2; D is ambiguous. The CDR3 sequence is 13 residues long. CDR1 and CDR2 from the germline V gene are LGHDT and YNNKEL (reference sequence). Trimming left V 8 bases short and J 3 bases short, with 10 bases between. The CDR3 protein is CASVSDYTGELFF. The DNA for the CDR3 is TGTGCCAGCGTTTCTGACTACACCGGGGAGCTGTTTTTT.

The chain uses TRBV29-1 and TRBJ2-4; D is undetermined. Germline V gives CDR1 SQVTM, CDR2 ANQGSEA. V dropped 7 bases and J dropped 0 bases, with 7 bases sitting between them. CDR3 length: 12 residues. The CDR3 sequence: CSAGVAKNIQYF. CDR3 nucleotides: TGCAGCGCAGGAGTAGCCAAAAACATTCAGTACTTC.

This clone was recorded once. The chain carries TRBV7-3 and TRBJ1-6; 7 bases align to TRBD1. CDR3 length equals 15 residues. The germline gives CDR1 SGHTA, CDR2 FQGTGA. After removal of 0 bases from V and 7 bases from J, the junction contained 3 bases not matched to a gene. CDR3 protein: CASSLTTGYNSPLHF. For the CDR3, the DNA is TGTGCCAGCAGCTTAACGACAGGGTACAATTCACCCCTCCACTTT.

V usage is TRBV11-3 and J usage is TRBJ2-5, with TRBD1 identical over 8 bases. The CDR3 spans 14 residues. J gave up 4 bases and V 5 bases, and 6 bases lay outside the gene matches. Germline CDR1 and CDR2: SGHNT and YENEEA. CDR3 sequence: CASSQTGVRETQYF. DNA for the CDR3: TGTGCCAGCAGCCAGACAGGGGTCAGAGAGACCCAGTACTTC.